This TCR beta chain was sequenced for a study of beta chain features in type 1 diabetes. The germline V and J ends were trimmed by 5 bases and 0 bases, with 9 bases remaining between them. The CDR3 sequence is 14 residues long. Germline assignment: CDR1 LGHNA and CDR2 YSLEER. The entirety of the isolated RNA underwent reverse transcription, so expressed TCRB transcripts were sequenced. The assay was immunoSEQ multiplex PCR, and TCRdb's table has in-frame clones only and misses some. The table lists 600,000 to 700,000 clones, approximately 13% of them singletons, with around 0.12% in the top ten. Study-level points and caveats: Within each of all four CD4+ subsets, Type 1 diabetes patients had TCRB CDR3s that were moderately but significantly shorter.

In its sample, this clone was seen a few times. Its antigen is currently unknown. The chain couples TRBV4-3 to TRBJ2-3; no firm D call. The clonotype originates from a man younger than 40 with type 1 diabetes. The sequencing input was naive CD4+ T cells from blood. The CDR3, as DNA: TGCGCCAGCAGCGTGGCAGCAAGCACAGATACGCAGTATTTT. Its translation is CASSVAASTDTQYF.